The 4 T cell receptor beta chains presented below share a single source sample, sequenced in a study of shared clonotypes between healthy human individuals (dated by TCRdb to 2018 to 2020). To prepare the library, the immunoSEQ multiplex PCR assay was applied. The table was pulled from immuneACCESS by TCRdb, which kept in-frame rearrangements only. Such tables lose some clones; where checked, under half of the loss comes from unresolved V genes, and the rest has no known cause. The sample profile shows 2 million to 2.5 million clones; nearly 97% of them were found once. Roughly 0.13% of the sample rests with the top ten. Source material: naive CD4+ T cells sorted from blood. The cell subset or site label of this sample denotes: CD45RA+ positively selected. These TCRs come from a man aged 18 to 35 in good health.

As regards this clone: Within the sample, other DNA sequences also encode this same CDR3. The chain uses TRBV5-1 and TRBJ2-5, with D perhaps matching TRBD1 (6 bases). CDR1 and CDR2 from the germline V gene are SGHRS and YFSETQ. There are 14 residues in the CDR3. Trimming took 0 bases from V and 5 from J, leaving 11 bases between them. Here the CDR3 DNA reads TGCGCCAGCAGCTTGGGGCAGGGGAAGGAGACCCAGTACTTC. It codes for CASSLGQGKETQYF. Complete variable domain (other parts from reference TRBV5-1 and TRBJ2-5): KAGVTQTPRYLIKTRGQQVTLSCSPISGHRSVSWYQQTPGQGLQFLFEYFSETQRNKGNFPGRFSGRQFSNSRSEMNVSTLELGDSALYLCASSLGQGKETQYFGPGTRLLVL.

The rearrangement joins TRBV5-1 to TRBJ2-7; weak D call: TRBD2 (5 bases). Deletions cut 0 bases from V and 4 bases from J, with 11 bases between. The CDR3 contains 14 residues. Germline CDR1 reads SGHRS; CDR2 reads YFSETQ. CDR3: CASSLESGNYEQYF. The CDR3, as DNA: TGCGCCAGCAGCTTGGAGTCGGGAAATTACGAGCAGTACTTC.

A word on this clone: This CDR3 is also generated by other DNA sequences in the sample. The chain is built from TRBV6-5 and TRBJ2-3; D uncertain. Per the germline V gene, CDR1 is MNHEY and CDR2 is SVGAGI. The V gene lost 6 bases and the J gene lost 0 bases, with 7 bases spanning the gap. The CDR3 is 13 residues long. CDR3 protein: CASRAGSTDTQYF. The CDR3 coding sequence is TGTGCCAGCAGGGCCGGTAGCACAGATACGCAGTATTTT.

This chain joins TRBV7-2 and TRBJ1-3; TRBD1 might be the D (5 bases). V was clipped by 1 base and J by 7 bases, with 11 bases between them. CDR1 and CDR2 from the germline V gene are SGHTA and FQGNSA. The CDR3 is 14 residues long. The CDR3 region has the DNA TGTGCCAGCAGCTTAGGGGGCAGGGCCAACACCATATATTTT. This encodes CASSLGGRANTIYF.